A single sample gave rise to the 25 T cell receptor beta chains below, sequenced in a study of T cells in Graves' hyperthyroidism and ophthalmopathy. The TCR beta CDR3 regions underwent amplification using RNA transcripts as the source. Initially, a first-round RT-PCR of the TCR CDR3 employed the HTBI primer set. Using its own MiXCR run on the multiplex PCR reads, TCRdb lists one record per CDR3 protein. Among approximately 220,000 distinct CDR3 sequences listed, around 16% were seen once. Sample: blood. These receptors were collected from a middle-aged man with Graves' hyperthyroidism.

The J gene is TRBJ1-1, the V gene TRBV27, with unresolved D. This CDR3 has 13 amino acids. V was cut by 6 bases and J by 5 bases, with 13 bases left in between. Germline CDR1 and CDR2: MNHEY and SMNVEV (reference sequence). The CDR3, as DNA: TGTGCCAGCAGCCTCACCTTTGGGACTGAAGCTTTCTTT. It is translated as CASSLTFGTEAFF.

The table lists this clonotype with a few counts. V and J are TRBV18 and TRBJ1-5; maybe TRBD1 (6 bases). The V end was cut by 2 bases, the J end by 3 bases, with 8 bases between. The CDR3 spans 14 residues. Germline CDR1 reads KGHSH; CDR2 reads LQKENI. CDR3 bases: TGTGCCAGCTCACCAAACAGGGACAATCAGCCCCAGCATTTT. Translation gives CASSPNRDNQPQHF.

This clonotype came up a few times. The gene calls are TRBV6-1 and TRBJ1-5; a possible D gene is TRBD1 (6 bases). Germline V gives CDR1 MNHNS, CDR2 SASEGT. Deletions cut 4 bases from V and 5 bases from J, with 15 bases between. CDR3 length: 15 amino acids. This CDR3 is CASSGWGPGDQPQHF. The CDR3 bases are TGTGCCAGCAGTGGTTGGGGCCCAGGGGATCAGCCCCAGCATTTT.

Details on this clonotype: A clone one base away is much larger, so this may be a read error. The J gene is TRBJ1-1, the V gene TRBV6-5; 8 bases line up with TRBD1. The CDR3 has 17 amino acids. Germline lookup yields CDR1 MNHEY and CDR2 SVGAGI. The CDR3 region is CASSYPTGQGWDTEALF. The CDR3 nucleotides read TGTGCCAGCAGTTACCCTACAGGACAGGGATGGGACACTGAAGCTCTCTTT.

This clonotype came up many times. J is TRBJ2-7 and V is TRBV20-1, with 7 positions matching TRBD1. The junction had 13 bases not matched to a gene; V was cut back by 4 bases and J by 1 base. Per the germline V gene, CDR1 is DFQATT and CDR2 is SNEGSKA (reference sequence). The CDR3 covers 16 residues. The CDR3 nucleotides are TGCAGTGCTACATCGACGGACAGGTCCCCTTCCTACGAGCAGTACTTC. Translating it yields CSATSTDRSPSYEQYF.

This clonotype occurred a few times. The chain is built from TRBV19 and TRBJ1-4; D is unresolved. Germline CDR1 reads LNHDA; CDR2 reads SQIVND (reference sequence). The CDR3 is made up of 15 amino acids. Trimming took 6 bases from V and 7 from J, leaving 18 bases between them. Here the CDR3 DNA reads TGTGCCAGTAGAGGAACGCCGGCCTTGGGTGAAAAACTGTTTTTT. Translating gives CASRGTPALGEKLFF.

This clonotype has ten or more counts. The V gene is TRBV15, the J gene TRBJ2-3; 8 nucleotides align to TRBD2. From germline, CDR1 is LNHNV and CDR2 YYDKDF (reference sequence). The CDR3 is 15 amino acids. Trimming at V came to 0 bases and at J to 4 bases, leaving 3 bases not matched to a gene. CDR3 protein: CATSRDRTSSDTQYF. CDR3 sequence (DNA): TGTGCCACCAGCAGAGATCGGACTAGCTCAGATACGCAGTATTTT.

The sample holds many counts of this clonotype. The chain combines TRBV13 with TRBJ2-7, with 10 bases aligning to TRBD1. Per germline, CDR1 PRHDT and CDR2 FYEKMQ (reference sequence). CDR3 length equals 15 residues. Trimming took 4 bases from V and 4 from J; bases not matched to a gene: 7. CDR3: CASSSPGTGDYEQYF. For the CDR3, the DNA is TGTGCCAGCAGCTCCCCCGGGACAGGGGATTACGAGCAGTACTTC.

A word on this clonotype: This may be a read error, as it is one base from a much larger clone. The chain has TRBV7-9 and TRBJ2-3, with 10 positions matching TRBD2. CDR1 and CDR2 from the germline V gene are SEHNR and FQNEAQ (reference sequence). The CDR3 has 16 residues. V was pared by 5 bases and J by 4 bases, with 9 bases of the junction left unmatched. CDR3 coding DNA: TGTGCCAGCAGCCGAGCGGGGGGGCTTAGCGCAGATACGCAGTATTTT. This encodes CASSRAGGLSADTQYF.

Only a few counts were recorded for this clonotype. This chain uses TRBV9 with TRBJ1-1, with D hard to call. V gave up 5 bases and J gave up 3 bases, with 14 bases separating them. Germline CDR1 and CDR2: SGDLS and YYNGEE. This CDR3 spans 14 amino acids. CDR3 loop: CASSAHGLDTEAFF. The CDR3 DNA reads TGTGCCAGCAGTGCACATGGGTTGGACACTGAAGCTTTCTTT.

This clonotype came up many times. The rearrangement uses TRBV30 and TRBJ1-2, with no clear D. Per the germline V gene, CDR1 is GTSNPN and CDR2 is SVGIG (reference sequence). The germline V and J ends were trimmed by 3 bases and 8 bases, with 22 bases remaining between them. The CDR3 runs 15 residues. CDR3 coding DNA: TGTGCCTGGAGATCCCCCGGGGTTCGGTTAGAAGGCTACACCTTC. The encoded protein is CAWRSPGVRLEGYTF.

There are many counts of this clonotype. The CDR3 region is CASSGTILLQTQYF. The CDR3 DNA sequence: TGTGCCAGCAGTGGGACTATACTTTTACAGACCCAGTACTTC. This rearrangement joins TRBV2 to TRBJ2-5; a possible D gene is TRBD2 (6 bases). The V end lost 4 bases, the J end lost 6 bases, and 15 bases lay between the germline ends. The CDR3 is 14 amino acids. Germline-derived CDR1 and CDR2 are SNHLY and FYNNEI.

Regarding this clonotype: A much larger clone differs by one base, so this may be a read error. The CDR3 is CAGSTASGGSEQFF. CDR3 coding DNA: TGTGCCGGTAGTACGGCTAGCGGGGGTAGTGAGCAGTTCTTC. The chain is built from TRBV19 and TRBJ2-1, with 10 bases identical to TRBD2. Germline CDR1 reads LNHDA; CDR2 reads SQIVND (reference sequence). The CDR3 extends over 14 amino acids.

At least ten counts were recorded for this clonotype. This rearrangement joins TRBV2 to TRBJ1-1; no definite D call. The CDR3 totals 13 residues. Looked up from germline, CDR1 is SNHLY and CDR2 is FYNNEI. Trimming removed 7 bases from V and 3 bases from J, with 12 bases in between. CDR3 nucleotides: TGTGCCAGCACGTGGCAGGAGCACACTGAAGCTTTCTTT. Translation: CASTWQEHTEAFF.

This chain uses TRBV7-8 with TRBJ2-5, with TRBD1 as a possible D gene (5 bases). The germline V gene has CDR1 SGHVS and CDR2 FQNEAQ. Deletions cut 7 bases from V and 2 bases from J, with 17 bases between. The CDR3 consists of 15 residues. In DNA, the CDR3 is TGTGCCAGCACCGAACTCGCAGGGATTCAAGAGACCCAGTACTTC. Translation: CASTELAGIQETQYF.

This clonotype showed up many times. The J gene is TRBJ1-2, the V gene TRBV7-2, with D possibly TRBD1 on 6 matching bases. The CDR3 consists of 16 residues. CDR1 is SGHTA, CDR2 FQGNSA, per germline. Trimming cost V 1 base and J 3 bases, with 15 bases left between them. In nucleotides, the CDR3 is TGTGCCAGCAGCTTAGGGGGCAGGGGATACGACTATGGCTACACCTTC. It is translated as CASSLGGRGYDYGYTF.

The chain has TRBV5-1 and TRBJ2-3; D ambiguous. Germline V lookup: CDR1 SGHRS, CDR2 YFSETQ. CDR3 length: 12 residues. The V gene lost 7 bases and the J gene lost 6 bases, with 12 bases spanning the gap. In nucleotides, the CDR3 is TGCGCCAGCGGTGATTCGGAGGATACGCAGTATTTT. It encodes CASGDSEDTQYF.

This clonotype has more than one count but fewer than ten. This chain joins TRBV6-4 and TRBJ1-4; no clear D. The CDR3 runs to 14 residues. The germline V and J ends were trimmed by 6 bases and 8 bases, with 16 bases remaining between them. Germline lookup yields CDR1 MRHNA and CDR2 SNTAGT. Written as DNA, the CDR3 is TGTGCCAGCAGAAGCGGGTCGGGTCTGGAAAAACTGTTTTTT. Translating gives CASRSGSGLEKLFF.

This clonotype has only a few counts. The CDR3 spells CASSKRQGGGEKLFF. In nucleotides, the CDR3 is TGTGCCAGCAGTAAACGACAGGGAGGAGGTGAAAAACTGTTTTTT. The V call is TRBV28, the J call TRBJ1-4; 7 bases align to TRBD1. CDR1 and CDR2 from the germline V gene are MDHEN and SYDVKM. With 5 bases clipped from V and 7 bases from J, the junction kept 10 bases outside the gene matches. The CDR3 contains 15 residues.

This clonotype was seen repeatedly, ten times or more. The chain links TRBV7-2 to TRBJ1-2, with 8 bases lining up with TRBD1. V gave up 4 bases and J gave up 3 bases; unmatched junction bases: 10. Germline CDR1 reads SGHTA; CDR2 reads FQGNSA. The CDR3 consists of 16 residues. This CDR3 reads CASSSRQGLNDYGYTF. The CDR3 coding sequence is TGTGCCAGCAGCTCACGACAGGGGCTGAATGACTATGGCTACACCTTC.

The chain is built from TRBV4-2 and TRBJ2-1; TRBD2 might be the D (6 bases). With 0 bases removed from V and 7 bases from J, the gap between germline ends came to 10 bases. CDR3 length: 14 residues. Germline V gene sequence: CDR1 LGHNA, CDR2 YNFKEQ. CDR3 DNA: TGTGCCAGCAGCCAAGATGCGGGGTCTAATGAGCAGTTCTTC. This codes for CASSQDAGSNEQFF.

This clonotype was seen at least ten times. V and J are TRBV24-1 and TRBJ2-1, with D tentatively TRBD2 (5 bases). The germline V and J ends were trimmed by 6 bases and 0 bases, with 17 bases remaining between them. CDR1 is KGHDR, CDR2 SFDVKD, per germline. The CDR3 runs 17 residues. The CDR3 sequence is CATSPPHEEVSYNEQFF. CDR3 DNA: TGTGCCACCAGTCCACCTCATGAGGAGGTCTCCTACAATGAGCAGTTCTTC.

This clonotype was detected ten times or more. Here the CDR3 DNA reads TGTGCCAGCAGCGGGCATCCAGAGGGTGAAAAACTGTTTTTT. Amino acids: CASSGHPEGEKLFF. This rearrangement joins TRBV6-2 or TRBV6-3 to TRBJ1-4; D is unclear. V shed 6 bases and J shed 7 bases, with 15 bases lying between them. CDR3 length equals 14 residues. Per germline, CDR1 MNHEY and CDR2 SVGEGT.

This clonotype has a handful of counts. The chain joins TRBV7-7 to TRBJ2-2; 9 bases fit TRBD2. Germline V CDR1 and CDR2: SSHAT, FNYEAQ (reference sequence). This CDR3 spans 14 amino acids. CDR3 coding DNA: TGTGCTAGCCAGCGGGGGGTTAACACCGGGGAGCTGTTTTTT. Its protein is CASQRGVNTGELFF.

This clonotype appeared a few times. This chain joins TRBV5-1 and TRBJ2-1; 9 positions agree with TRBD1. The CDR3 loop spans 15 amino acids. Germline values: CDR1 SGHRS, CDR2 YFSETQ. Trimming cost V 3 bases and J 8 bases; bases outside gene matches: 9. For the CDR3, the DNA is TGCGCCAGCAGCTCGACCGGGACAGGGTCCGATGAGCAGTTCTTC. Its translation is CASSSTGTGSDEQFF.